The rows below give T cell receptor beta chains drawn from one sample of a study of T cells in Graves' hyperthyroidism and ophthalmopathy. TCRdb independently ran MiXCR on the multiplex PCR reads; one entry per CDR3 protein. Here the sample spans approximately 420,000 distinct CDR3 sequences, approximately 13% being singletons. Sequenced: blood. The receptors shown here come from a young woman with Graves' hyperthyroidism. CDR3s include the opening cysteine and the closing phenylalanine or tryptophan. A D gene is named only where the DNA matches it firmly. Where a row states a size, it is once, few, many or the class of an expanded clone; other rows omit it.

clone size,D gene,J gene,V gene,CDR3 DNA,CDR3 protein
NA,TRBD1,TRBJ1-4,TRBV12-3/TRBV12-4,TGTGCCAGCAGCCCGGGACAGGTTTACTTAAATGAAAAACTGTTTTTT,CASSPGQVYLNEKLFF
many,TRBD1,TRBJ2-2,TRBV11-3,TGTGCCAGCAGCCCTCAGGGGGCGCGGACCGGGGAGCTGTTTTTT,CASSPQGARTGELFF
NA,TRBD2,TRBJ2-7,TRBV5-1,TGCGCCAGCAGCTTGGGTCTGCGGGAGGCAGGCGAGCAGTACTTC,CASSLGLREAGEQYF
many,NA,TRBJ1-6,TRBV28,TGTGCCAGCAGCCCGCCCCGGGGACCCCTCCACTTT,CASSPPRGPLHF
many,NA,TRBJ1-5,TRBV6-1,TGTGCCAGCAGGAATCCCAATCAGCCCCAGCATTTT,CASRNPNQPQHF
few,TRBD1,TRBJ2-7,TRBV5-1,TGCGCCAGCAGCTGGGGACAGGGGGCCCACGAGCAGTACTTC,CASSWGQGAHEQYF
NA,NA,TRBJ2-3,TRBV7-9,TGTGCCAGCATTACAGTCACAGATACGCAGTATTTT,CASITVTDTQYF
many,TRBD1,TRBJ1-1,TRBV29-1,TGCAGCGCCTCGACAGGGGCGAACACTGAAGCTTTCTTT,CSASTGANTEAFF
NA,TRBD1,TRBJ2-7,TRBV27,TGTGCCAGCAGTTCGGGACAGGGAGTAGCCTACGAGCAGTACTTC,CASSSGQGVAYEQYF
NA,TRBD1,TRBJ2-7,TRBV5-5,TGTGCCAGCAGCTTGGGAACCGACAGGGAACTCTCCTACCTAGGCGAGCAGTACTTC,CASSLGTDRELSYLGEQYF
few,NA,TRBJ2-7,TRBV29-1,TGCAGCGTTGGGCCTAGCACCGGTGAGCAGCAGTACTTC,CSVGPSTGEQQYF
many,NA,TRBJ2-7,TRBV29-1,TGCAGCGTACGGAATGACCGGTCCTACGAGCAGTACTTC,CSVRNDRSYEQYF
few,NA,TRBJ2-2,TRBV6-1,TGTGCCAGCAGTTTCCGGACCCGCCCCACCGGGGAGCTGTTTTTT,CASSFRTRPTGELFF
many,TRBD1,TRBJ1-2,TRBV28,TGTGCCAGCAGCCACGATTCCCGGGACAGTGGAGGCTACACCTTC,CASSHDSRDSGGYTF
NA,NA,TRBJ2-2,TRBV6-1,TGTGCCAGCAGTGACCGGGCCCCCACCGGGGAGCTGTTTTTT,CASSDRAPTGELFF
many,TRBD2,TRBJ2-1,TRBV27,TGTGCCAGCAGTTCGGGACTAGCGGGAGTGTCGCGTAATGAGCAGTTCTTC,CASSSGLAGVSRNEQFF
many,TRBD1,TRBJ2-3,TRBV2,TGTGCCAGCAGGGGACAGGGGCTTTGGGGCGCAGATACGCAGTATTTT,CASRGQGLWGADTQYF
few,TRBD2,TRBJ2-2,TRBV20-1,TGCAGTGCTAGAAGGACTAGCGGGACGAACACCGGGGAGCTGTTTTTT,CSARRTSGTNTGELFF
many,TRBD2,TRBJ2-7,TRBV18,TGTGCCAGCTCACCCGGGGGGGGCCGACACGAGCAGTACTTC,CASSPGGGRHEQYF
many,NA,TRBJ2-7,TRBV4-1,TGCGCCAGCAGCGCTAGCCTTGAGGAGGACGAGCAGTACTTC,CASSASLEEDEQYF
many,TRBD2,TRBJ2-3,TRBV5-1,TGCGCCAGCAGCCAGGGGACTAGTAGTATCACAGATACGCAGTATTTT,CASSQGTSSITDTQYF
few,NA,TRBJ1-2,TRBV4-1,TGCGCCAGCAGCCAAGAACAGGGTGGCTACACCTTC,CASSQEQGGYTF
many,NA,TRBJ2-5,TRBV28,TGTGCCAGCAGTTCTTCTCGGACTCAGGGGCTTAGCGAGACCCAGTACTTC,CASSSSRTQGLSETQYF
many,NA,TRBJ1-1,TRBV14,TGTGCCAGCAGCCAAGTCGGGAGAGCTTTCTTT,CASSQVGRAFF
many,NA,TRBJ1-1,TRBV12-3/TRBV12-4,TGTGCCAGCGGGGGACCGGGGAACACTGAAGCTTTCTTT,CASGGPGNTEAFF
few,TRBD2,TRBJ2-1,TRBV6-2/TRBV6-3,TGTGCCAGCAGTTACTCACTAGCGGGAGATCAGAGGTCCTACAATGAGCAGTTCTTC,CASSYSLAGDQRSYNEQFF
many,NA,TRBJ1-1,TRBV30,TGTGCCTGGGGACTAGGGTCGGCTGAAGCTTTCTTT,CAWGLGSAEAFF
few,NA,TRBJ1-1,TRBV20-1,TGCAGTGCTAGAGCCGTTTCAGGGGTTTCTGTGAGCACTGAAGCTTTCTTT,CSARAVSGVSVSTEAFF
many,NA,TRBJ1-1,TRBV27,TGTGCCAGCAGTAACCCGGGGGGGCCGAACACTGAAGCTTTCTTT,CASSNPGGPNTEAFF
NA,TRBD2,TRBJ2-7,TRBV12-3/TRBV12-4,TGTGCCAGCAGTTTTAGCGGGAGCGTCCTCTTTTCGCAGTACTTC,CASSFSGSVLFSQYF
many,NA,TRBJ1-5,TRBV2,TGTGCCAGCCGATCCGAGGGGGTCCTATCCTCTACGCCCCAGCATTTT,CASRSEGVLSSTPQHF
many,NA,TRBJ1-1,TRBV7-8,TGTGCCAGCAGCACGGACAGGAACACTGAAGCTTTCTTT,CASSTDRNTEAFF
many,TRBD1,TRBJ1-4,TRBV6-2/TRBV6-3,TGTGCCAGCAGTTCCGGACAGGGCGTCGAAAAACTGTTTTTT,CASSSGQGVEKLFF
many,TRBD2,TRBJ2-5,TRBV6-5,TGTGCCAGCAGTTACGGGCTAGCGGGAGACGTTGAGACCCAGTACTTC,CASSYGLAGDVETQYF
few,NA,TRBJ1-5,TRBV19,TGTGCCAGTAGTCCACCCACAGGAGAAATTCAGCCCCAGCATTTT,CASSPPTGEIQPQHF
few,TRBD1,TRBJ1-2,TRBV19,TGTGCCAGTAGCAGGGGGCCCGGCTACACCTTC,CASSRGPGYTF
few,TRBD2,TRBJ2-5,TRBV12-3/TRBV12-4,TGTGCCAGCAGTTTCCGGGGACTAAAGTACTTC,CASSFRGLKYF
NA,TRBD2,TRBJ2-2,TRBV13,TGTGCCAGCAGCTTGAGCGGGAGGGCCACCGGGGAGCTGTTTTTT,CASSLSGRATGELFF
few,TRBD2,TRBJ2-2,TRBV20-1,TGCAGTGCCCAGAAGCTAGCGGTAGCGAACACCGGGGAGCTGTTTTTT,CSAQKLAVANTGELFF